The present entry profiles one T cell receptor beta chain with its context. The V segment lost 4 bases and the J segment 7 bases; nucleotides outside the gene matches: 9. This CDR3 region has 15 residues. The data originate from a study of T cells in Graves' hyperthyroidism and ophthalmopathy. It was RNA transcripts that yielded the amplified TCR beta CDR3 regions. With the HTBI primer set, the TCR CDR3 went through a first round of RT-PCR. TCRdb independently ran MiXCR on the multiplex PCR reads; one entry per CDR3 protein. The data hold approximately 870,000 distinct CDR3 sequences, with 38% observed a single time.

The chain combines TRBV12-3 or TRBV12-4 with TRBJ1-5; the match to TRBD1 covers 8 bases. The sequence was obtained from a man aged 18 to 29 with Graves' hyperthyroidism. Source material: blood. CDR3 nucleotides: TGTGCCAGCAGTTCCGCGACAGGGGCTAGACAGCCCCAGCATTTT. It encodes CASSSATGARQPQHF.